The 2 T cell receptor beta chains presented below share a single source sample, sequenced in a study of T-cell reconstitution after alpha-beta-depleted transplantation in children. Preparation of the TCRbeta library used unique molecular identifiers. TCRdb redid the calling of the PCR reads with MiXCR, one entry per CDR3 protein. The data show around 240,000 distinct CDR3 sequences, with 6.5% to 9% seen just once and 6.3% held by the top ten. Here the sequenced sample was PBMCs, mostly from graft donor cells, taken 180 days after TCRalphabeta/CD19-depleted stem cell transplant. The receptors originated from a male patient between 5 and 17 years old who had a stem cell transplant for acute lymphoblastic leukemia, so the T cells may come from the graft donor.

The sample holds many counts of this clonotype. The J gene is TRBJ1-4, the V gene TRBV6-1, with TRBD1 as a possible D gene (6 bases). CDR1 is MNHNS and CDR2 is SASEGT in the germline V gene. The CDR3 is 14 residues long. The V end was cut by 4 bases, the J end by 8 bases, with 14 bases between. CDR3: CASSAQGMGEKLFF. The CDR3 DNA is TGTGCCAGCAGTGCCCAGGGGATGGGAGAAAAACTGTTTTTT.

This clonotype was observed at least ten times. The chain carries TRBV29-1 and TRBJ2-1, with D possibly TRBD1 on 5 matching bases. The V gene lost 5 bases and the J gene lost 8 bases, with 19 bases spanning the gap. CDR1 SQVTM and CDR2 ANQGSEA come from the germline V gene. CDR3 length: 14 residues. The CDR3, as DNA: TGCAGCGTTATTTCAGGGAACACAGGCGATGAGCAGTTCTTC. Residues: CSVISGNTGDEQFF.